This TCR beta chain was identified in a study of blood T cell repertoires in COVID-19 (TCRdb year 2020). A note on the overall study: Samples from collaborators originated in the United States, Italy and Spain and spanned both the acute and convalescent phases of COVID-19. The prospective study material was composed of cDNA or gDNA derived from T cells, B-cell-depleted T cells, or PBMCs. Sample metadata almost always included a de-identified subject ID, COVID-19 status, age in years and sex. Subjects who had been exposed to COVID-19, were actively infected with it, or had recovered from it provided the deeply sampled blood TCRbeta repertoires that made up the dataset. Where available, HLA class I and class II types were obtained from metadata supplied by the sample provider rather than from assay-based typing. The repertoires were released in a freely available public database meant as a resource for research on the immune response to SARS-CoV-2. The samples were drawn from two sources: the first 160 participants of the ongoing ImmuneRACE study, and 1,000 to 1,500 subjects contributed by 6 global collaborators.

TCRbeta CDR3 regions were amplified from genomic DNA using the immunoSEQ Assay, a bias-controlled multiplex PCR. The authors' analysis ran thus. The number of nucleated cells in each sample was estimated from the amplification of reference gene primers within the assay. To quantify the absolute abundance of each unique TCRbeta CDR3 rearrangement, sequence reads were collapsed and filtered. For each sample, productive Simpson clonality was calculated as the square root of Simpson's diversity index across productive rearrangements. What TCRdb holds here is the immuneACCESS table cut down to in-frame rearrangements. Part of the clones is not present; checked against another copy, under half of the missing clones reflect an unresolved V gene, and the others are unexplained. That table supplies the V and J calls and clone size; D and trimming were determined from the DNA. This sample is represented by tens of thousands of clones; 80% of them were singletons. 15% to 20% of the sample is taken by the ten largest.

V is cut by 5 bases and J by 8 bases, and the space between the germline ends is 19 bases. Looking up the germline V gene (reference sequence) yields CDR1 GTSNPN and CDR2 SVGIG. From the cysteine through the phenylalanine, the CDR3 covers 13 amino acids. Only the CDR3 DNA stays, 39 bases, in frame from base 1. About this clone itself: Which antigen it targets is not known. Within one base of it there is no much larger clone, and no base qualities were kept.

Overall results and qualifications from the work: The amount of clinical and demographic metadata varied by source and participant and was provided uncurated.

One collaborating source in Seattle enrolled patients during active infection and followed them longitudinally through the course of disease. Whole blood was collected in K2EDTA tubes by collaborating institutions according to the institutions' own protocols. For TCRbeta analysis, collaborators shipped samples in one of three forms: frozen whole blood, isolated PBMCs, or DNA extracted from either of those sample types. Source material: peripheral blood. The sequence links TRBV30 to TRBJ2-7; perhaps TRBD1 is the D gene, with 5 bases matching. The receptor was derived from a man aged 25 to 40 with COVID-19, enrolled during active disease. CDR3 loop: CAWYSRGSRKQYF. The DNA sequence follows: TGTGCCTGGTACTCTAGGGGCTCTAGGAAGCAGTACTTC.